This TCR beta chain appears in the sequencing data of a study of blood T cell repertoires in COVID-19. Study information: Acute-phase and convalescent COVID-19 samples originated in the United States, Italy and Spain.

Authors' methods: Reference gene primers were amplified, and this amplification served to estimate nucleated cell counts. Sequenced by immunoSEQ multiplex PCR; TCRdb stores in-frame clones only, minus some. The V and J calls and clone size come from that table; D and trimming were worked out from the DNA. The sample lists about 260,000 clones, about 90% occurring once. Germline CDR1 is MDHEN and CDR2 is SYDVKM. V gave up 8 bases and J gave up 6 bases; unmatched junction bases: 16. The CDR3 is 15 amino acids. Sequenced: peripheral blood. The receptor's source is a woman aged 70-85 years with COVID-19, enrolled during active disease. V and J are TRBV28 and TRBJ2-7, with TRBD1 matching 7 bases. CDR3 coding DNA: TGTGCCAGCTACTCCCTGGGACAGTATGAGGCCGAGCAGTACTTC. Protein product: CASYSLGQYEAEQYF. Filled out from reference TRBV28 and TRBJ2-7, the complete variable domain reads DVKVTQSSRYLVKRTGEKVFLECVQDMDHENMFWYRQDPGLGLRLIYFSYDVKMKEKGDIPEGYSVSREKKERFSLILESASTNQTSMYLCASYSLGQYEAEQYFGPGTRLTVT.